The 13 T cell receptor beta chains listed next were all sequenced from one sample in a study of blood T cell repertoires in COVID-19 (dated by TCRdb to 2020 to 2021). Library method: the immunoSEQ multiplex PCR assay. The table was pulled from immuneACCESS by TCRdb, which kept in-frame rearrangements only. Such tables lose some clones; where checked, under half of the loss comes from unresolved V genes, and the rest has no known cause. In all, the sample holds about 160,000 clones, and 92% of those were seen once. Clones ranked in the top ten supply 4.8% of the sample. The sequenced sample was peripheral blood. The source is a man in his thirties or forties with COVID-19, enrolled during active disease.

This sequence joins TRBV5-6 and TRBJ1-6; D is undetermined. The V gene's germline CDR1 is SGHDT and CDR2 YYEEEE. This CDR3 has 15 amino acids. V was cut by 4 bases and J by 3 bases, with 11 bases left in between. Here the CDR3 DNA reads TGTGCCAGCAGCCCCCGCGGTGGCTATAATTCACCCCTCCACTTT. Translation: CASSPRGGYNSPLHF.

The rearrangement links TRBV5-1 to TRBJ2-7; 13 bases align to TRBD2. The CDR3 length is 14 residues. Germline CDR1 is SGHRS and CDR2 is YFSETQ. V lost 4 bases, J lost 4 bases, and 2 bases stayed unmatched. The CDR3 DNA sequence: TGCGCCAGCAGCCTGACTAGCGGGGGGTACGAGCAGTACTTC. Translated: CASSLTSGGYEQYF.

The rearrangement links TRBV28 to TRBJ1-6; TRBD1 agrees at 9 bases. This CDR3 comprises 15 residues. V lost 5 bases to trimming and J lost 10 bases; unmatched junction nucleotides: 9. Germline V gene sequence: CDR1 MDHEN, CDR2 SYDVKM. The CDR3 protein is CASSRLGQGDSPLHF. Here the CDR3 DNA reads TGTGCCAGCAGTAGGTTGGGACAGGGAGACTCACCCCTCCACTTT.

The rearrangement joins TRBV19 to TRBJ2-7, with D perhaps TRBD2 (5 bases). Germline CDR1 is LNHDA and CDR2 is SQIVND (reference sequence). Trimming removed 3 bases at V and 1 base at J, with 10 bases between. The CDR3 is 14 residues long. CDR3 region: CASSMIGLSYEQYF. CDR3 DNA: TGTGCCAGTAGTATGATAGGACTGTCCTACGAGCAGTACTTC.

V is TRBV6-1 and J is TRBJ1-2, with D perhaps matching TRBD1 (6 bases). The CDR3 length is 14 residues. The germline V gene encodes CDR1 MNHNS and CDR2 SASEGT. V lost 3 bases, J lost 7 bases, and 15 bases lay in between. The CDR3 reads CASSEFGQRSGYTF. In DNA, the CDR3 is TGTGCCAGCAGTGAGTTTGGACAGAGGAGTGGCTACACCTTC.

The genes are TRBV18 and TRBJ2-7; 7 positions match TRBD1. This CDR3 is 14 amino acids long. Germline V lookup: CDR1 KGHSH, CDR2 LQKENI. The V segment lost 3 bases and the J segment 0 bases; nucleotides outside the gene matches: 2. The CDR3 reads CASSPDRSSYEQYF. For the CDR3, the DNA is TGTGCCAGCTCACCGGACAGGTCCTCCTACGAGCAGTACTTC. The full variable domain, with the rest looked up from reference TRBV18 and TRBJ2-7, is NAGVMQNPRHLVRRRGQEARLRCSPMKGHSHVYWYRQLPEEGLKFMVYLQKENIIDESGMPKERFSAEFPKEGPSILRIQQVVRGDSAAYFCASSPDRSSYEQYFGPGTRLTVT.

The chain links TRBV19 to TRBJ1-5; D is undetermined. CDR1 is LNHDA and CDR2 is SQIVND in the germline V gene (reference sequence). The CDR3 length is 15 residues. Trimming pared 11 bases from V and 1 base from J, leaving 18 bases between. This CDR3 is CAGGRAGESNQPQHF. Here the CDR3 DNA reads TGTGCCGGAGGACGTGCGGGCGAAAGCAATCAGCCCCAGCATTTT.

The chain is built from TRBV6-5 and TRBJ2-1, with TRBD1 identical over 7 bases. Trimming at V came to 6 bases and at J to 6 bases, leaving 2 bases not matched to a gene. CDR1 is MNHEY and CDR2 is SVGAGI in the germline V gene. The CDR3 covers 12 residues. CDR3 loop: CASRAGGNEQFF. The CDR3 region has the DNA TGTGCCAGCAGGGCAGGGGGCAATGAGCAGTTCTTC.

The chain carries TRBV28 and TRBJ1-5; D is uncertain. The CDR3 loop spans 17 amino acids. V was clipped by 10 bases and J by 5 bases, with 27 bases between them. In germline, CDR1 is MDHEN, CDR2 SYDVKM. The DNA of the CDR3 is TGTGCCATACAGCGCCCCGAATATACTCCGGGAGATCAGCCCCAGCATTTT. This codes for CAIQRPEYTPGDQPQHF.

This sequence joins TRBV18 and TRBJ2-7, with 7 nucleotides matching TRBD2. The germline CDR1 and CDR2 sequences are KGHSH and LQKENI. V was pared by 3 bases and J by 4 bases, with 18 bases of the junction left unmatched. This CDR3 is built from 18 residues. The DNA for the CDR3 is TGTGCCAGCTCACCCGGGTCTAGCGGCTTACCCAAGGGTTACGAGCAGTACTTC. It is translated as CASSPGSSGLPKGYEQYF.

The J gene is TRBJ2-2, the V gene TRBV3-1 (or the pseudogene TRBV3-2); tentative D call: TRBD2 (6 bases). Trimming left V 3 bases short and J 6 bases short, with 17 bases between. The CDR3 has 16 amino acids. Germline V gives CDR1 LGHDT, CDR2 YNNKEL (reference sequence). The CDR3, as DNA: TGTGCCAGCAGCCAGCCGGGACTTCCCCGATCCGGGGAGCTGTTTTTT. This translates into CASSQPGLPRSGELFF.

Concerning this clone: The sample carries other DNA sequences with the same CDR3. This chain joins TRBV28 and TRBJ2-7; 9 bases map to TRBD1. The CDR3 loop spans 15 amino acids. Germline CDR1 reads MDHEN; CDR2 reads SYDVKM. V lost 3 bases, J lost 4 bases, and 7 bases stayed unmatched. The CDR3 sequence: CASSLIGTGSYEQYF. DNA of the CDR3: TGTGCCAGCAGTTTGATCGGGACAGGGTCGTACGAGCAGTACTTC.

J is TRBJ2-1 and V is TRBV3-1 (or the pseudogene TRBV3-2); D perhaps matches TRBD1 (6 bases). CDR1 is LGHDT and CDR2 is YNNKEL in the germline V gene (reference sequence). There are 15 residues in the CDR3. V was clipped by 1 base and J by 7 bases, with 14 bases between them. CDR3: CASSQVGTGWNEQFF. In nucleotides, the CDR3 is TGTGCCAGCAGCCAAGTGGGAACAGGGTGGAATGAGCAGTTCTTC.